This entry lists 22 T cell receptor beta chains sequenced from one sample in a study of CXCR3-negative and CXCR3-positive naive CD8 T cells. Researchers prepared the TRB cDNA libraries using 5' RACE with UMI labels. TCRdb reanalyzed the 5' RACE reads, giving one entry per CDR3 protein sequence and no DNA. The sample includes more than 45,000 distinct CDR3 sequences. What was sequenced was memory CD8+ T cells from blood. The receptors here all came from a human donor in good health. Some clones in this sample may be carry-over from other donors' samples.

Measured by frequency, this clonotype is large. V is TRBV7-2 and J is TRBJ1-2. Germline lookup yields CDR1 SGHTA and CDR2 FQGNSA. The CDR3 covers 14 residues. CDR3 loop: CASSLRKVNYGYTF.

The chain employs TRBV10-3 and TRBJ2-5. The CDR3 is made up of 13 amino acids. Germline V gene data show CDR1 as ENHRY and CDR2 as SYGVKD. The CDR3 sequence: CAISEVALETQYF.

The CDR3 sequence is CSARPREGVYEQYF. The J gene is TRBJ2-7, the V gene TRBV20-1; lacking DNA, the TRBD2 call made by TCRdb goes unchecked. Germline V gives CDR1 DFQATT, CDR2 SNEGSKA (reference sequence). The CDR3 covers 14 residues.

This chain uses TRBV4-3 with TRBJ2-2; TCRdb lists TRBD1, though no DNA is available to test this call. The germline V gene has CDR1 LGHNA and CDR2 YSLEER. This CDR3 spans 14 amino acids. This CDR3 reads CASSQDRAVGELFF.

The rearrangement links TRBV7-8 to TRBJ2-3. This CDR3 has 12 amino acids. CDR1 is SGHVS and CDR2 is FQNEAQ in the germline V gene. CDR3 in amino acids: CASSAGVDTQYF.

The chain links TRBV29-1 to TRBJ2-1; TCRdb indicates TRBD1, and absent DNA this call remains unverified. Looked up from germline, CDR1 is SQVTM and CDR2 is ANQGSEA. The CDR3 contains 12 residues. The CDR3: CSVAGYYNEQFF.

V usage is TRBV9 and J usage is TRBJ2-6. Germline V lookup: CDR1 SGDLS, CDR2 YYNGEE. The CDR3 runs to 14 residues. The CDR3 protein is CASSAYSGANVLTF.

This chain uses TRBV4-3 with TRBJ1-2; without DNA, the TCRdb call of TRBD1 cannot be checked. The CDR3 spans 15 residues. Germline CDR1 is LGHNA and CDR2 is YSLEER. CDR3 protein: CASSPRTGEWYGYTF.

This sequence joins TRBV4-1 and TRBJ1-1; the D gene TCRdb calls, TRBD1, cannot be checked with no DNA. Germline V lookup: CDR1 MGHRA, CDR2 YSYEKL. The CDR3 has 12 amino acids. This CDR3 is CASSQEGVVAFF.

The chain couples TRBV11-3 to TRBJ1-1. The CDR3 has 13 residues. CDR1 and CDR2 (germline): SGHNT, YENEEA. The CDR3 sequence is CASSFSGNTEAFF.

This chain uses TRBV15 with TRBJ2-1; absent DNA, TCRdb's TRBD1 call cannot be checked. The CDR3 runs to 15 residues. Germline assignment: CDR1 LNHNV and CDR2 YYDKDF (reference sequence). CDR3 amino acids: CATSRGVTGDQEQFF.

The gene calls are TRBV11-2 and TRBJ1-5; checking the TCRdb D call of TRBD1 is not possible without DNA. The germline CDR1 and CDR2 sequences are SGHAT and FQNNGV. The length of the CDR3 is 14 residues. The CDR3 is CASSDLQGPQPQHF.

This chain uses TRBV7-9 with TRBJ1-1. Germline V gene data show CDR1 as SEHNR and CDR2 as FQNEAQ (reference sequence). This CDR3 has 14 residues. CDR3 residues: CASSLSGDLIEAFF.

The chain has TRBV29-1 and TRBJ1-2; TCRdb indicates TRBD1, and absent DNA this call remains unverified. The CDR3 totals 13 residues. Germline CDR1 SQVTM, CDR2 ANQGSEA. Here the CDR3 reads CSVGPEGDYGYTF.

V usage is TRBV27 and J usage is TRBJ2-1. The germline CDR1 and CDR2 sequences are MNHEY and SMNVEV (reference sequence). The CDR3 sequence is 16 residues long. CDR3 residues: CASSSILSRIAEEQFF.

The chain combines TRBV14 with TRBJ2-4. Germline values: CDR1 SGHDN, CDR2 FVKESK. This CDR3 is 16 amino acids long. CDR3 sequence: CASSPTSTLAKNIQYF. The full variable domain, with the rest looked up from reference TRBV14 and TRBJ2-4, is EAGVTQFPSHSVIEKGQTVTLRCDPISGHDNLYWYRRVMGKEIKFLLHFVKESKQDESGMPNNRFLAERTGGTYSTLKVQPAELEDSGVYFCASSPTSTLAKNIQYFGAGTRLSVL.

The chain couples TRBV7-9 to TRBJ2-7; TCRdb's D call of TRBD1 is untestable without DNA. Germline V lookup: CDR1 SEHNR, CDR2 FQNEAQ (reference sequence). There are 13 residues in the CDR3. The CDR3 loop reads CAGAGIHSYEQYF.

The chain recombines TRBV4-3 with TRBJ2-7; checking the TCRdb D call of TRBD2 is not possible without DNA. Germline CDR1 LGHNA, CDR2 YSLEER. This CDR3 is built from 15 residues. The CDR3 sequence: CASSQDLSPTYEQYF.

This rearrangement joins TRBV28 to TRBJ2-1; TCRdb lists TRBD1, though no DNA is available to test this call. The CDR3 sequence is 11 residues long. CDR1 is MDHEN and CDR2 is SYDVKM in the germline V gene. The CDR3 protein is CAGSGDNEQFF.

V gene TRBV11-3 combines with J gene TRBJ2-1. The CDR3 has 15 amino acids. From germline, CDR1 is SGHNT and CDR2 YENEEA. CDR3 region: CASSRTNSSYNEQFF.

This rearrangement joins TRBV7-9 to TRBJ2-1; as DNA is missing, the TRBD1 call by TCRdb cannot be tested. The CDR3 runs to 15 residues. Germline V gene sequence: CDR1 SEHNR, CDR2 FQNEAQ (reference sequence). The CDR3 protein is CASRPLTGGYNEQFF.

V and J are TRBV7-9 and TRBJ2-3; TCRdb's D call of TRBD2 is untestable without DNA. Per germline, CDR1 SEHNR and CDR2 FQNEAQ (reference sequence). The CDR3 length is 15 residues. CDR3 residues: CASSRRTSATDTQYF. Full variable domain (remainder filled in from reference TRBV7-9 and TRBJ2-3): DTGVSQNPRHKITKRGQNVTFRCDPISEHNRLYWYRQTLGQGPEFLTYFQNEAQLEKSRLLSDRFSAERPKGSFSTLEIQRTEQGDSAMYLCASSRRTSATDTQYFGPGTRLTVL.